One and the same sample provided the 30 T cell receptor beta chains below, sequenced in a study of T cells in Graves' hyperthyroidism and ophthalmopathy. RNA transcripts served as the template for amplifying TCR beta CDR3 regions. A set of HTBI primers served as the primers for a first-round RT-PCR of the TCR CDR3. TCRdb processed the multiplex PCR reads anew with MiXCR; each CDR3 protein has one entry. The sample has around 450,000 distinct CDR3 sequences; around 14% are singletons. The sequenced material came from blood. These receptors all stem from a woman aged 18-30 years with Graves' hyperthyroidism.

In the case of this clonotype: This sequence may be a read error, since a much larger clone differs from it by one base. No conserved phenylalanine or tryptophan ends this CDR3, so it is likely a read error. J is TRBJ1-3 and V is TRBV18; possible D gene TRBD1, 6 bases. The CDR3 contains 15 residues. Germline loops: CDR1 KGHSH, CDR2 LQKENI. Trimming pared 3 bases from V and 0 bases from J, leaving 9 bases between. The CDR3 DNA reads TGTGCCAGCTCACCGACAGGCGTCTCTGGAAACACCATATATCTT. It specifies CASSPTGVSGNTIYL.

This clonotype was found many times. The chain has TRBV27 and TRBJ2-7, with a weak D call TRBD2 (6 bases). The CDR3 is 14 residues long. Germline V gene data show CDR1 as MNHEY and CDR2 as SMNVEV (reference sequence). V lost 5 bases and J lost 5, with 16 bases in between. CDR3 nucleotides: TGTGCCAGCAGTCTACGACTAGAGTATAACGAGCAGTACTTC. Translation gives CASSLRLEYNEQYF.

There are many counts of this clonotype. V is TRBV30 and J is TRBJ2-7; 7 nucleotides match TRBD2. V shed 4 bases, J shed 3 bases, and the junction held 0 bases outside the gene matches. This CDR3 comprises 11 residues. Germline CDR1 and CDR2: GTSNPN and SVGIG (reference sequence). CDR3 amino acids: CAWTSGYEQYF. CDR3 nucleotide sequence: TGTGCCTGGACTAGCGGCTACGAGCAGTACTTC.

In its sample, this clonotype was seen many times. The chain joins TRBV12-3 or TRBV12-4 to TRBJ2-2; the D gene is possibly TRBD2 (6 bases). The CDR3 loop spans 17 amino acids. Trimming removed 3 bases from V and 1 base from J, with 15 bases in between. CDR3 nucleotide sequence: TGTGCCAGCAGTTTGTGGGGCGGGGCTAAGAACACCGGGGAGCTGTTTTTT. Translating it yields CASSLWGGAKNTGELFF.

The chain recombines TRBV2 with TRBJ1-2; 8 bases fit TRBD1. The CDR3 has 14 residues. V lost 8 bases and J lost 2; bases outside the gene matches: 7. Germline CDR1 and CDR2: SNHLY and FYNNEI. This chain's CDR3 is CASFGGQANYGYTF. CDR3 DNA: TGTGCCAGCTTCGGGGGACAGGCGAACTATGGCTACACCTTC. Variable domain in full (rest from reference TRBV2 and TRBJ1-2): EPEVTQTPSHQVTQMGQEVILRCVPISNHLYFYWYRQILGQKVEFLVSFYNNEISEKSEIFDDQFSVERPDGSNFTLKIRSTKLEDSAMYFCASFGGQANYGYTFGSGTRLTVV.

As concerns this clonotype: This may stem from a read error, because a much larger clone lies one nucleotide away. As DNA, the CDR3 is TGCAGTGCTAGAGATAACAGGACAGAAGGAAACACCATATATTTT. Protein sequence: CSARDNRTEGNTIYF. The chain is built from TRBV20-1 and TRBJ1-3; maybe TRBD1 (6 bases). CDR1 DFQATT and CDR2 SNEGSKA come from the germline V gene (reference sequence). The ends were cut back, 0 bases at V and 4 bases at J, with 13 bases in the middle. The CDR3 contains 15 residues.

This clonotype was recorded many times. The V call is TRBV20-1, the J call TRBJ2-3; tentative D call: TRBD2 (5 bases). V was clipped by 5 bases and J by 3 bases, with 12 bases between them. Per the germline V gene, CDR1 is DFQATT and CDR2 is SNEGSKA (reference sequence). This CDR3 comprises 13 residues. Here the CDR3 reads CSAFSVRTDTQYF. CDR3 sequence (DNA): TGCAGTGCTTTTAGCGTGAGAACAGATACGCAGTATTTT.

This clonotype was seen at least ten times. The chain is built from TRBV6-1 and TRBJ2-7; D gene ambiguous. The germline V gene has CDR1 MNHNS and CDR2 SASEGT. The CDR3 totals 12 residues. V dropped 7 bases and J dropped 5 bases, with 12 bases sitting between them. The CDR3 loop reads CASTGRADEQYF. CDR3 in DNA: TGTGCCAGCACTGGAAGGGCCGACGAGCAGTACTTC.

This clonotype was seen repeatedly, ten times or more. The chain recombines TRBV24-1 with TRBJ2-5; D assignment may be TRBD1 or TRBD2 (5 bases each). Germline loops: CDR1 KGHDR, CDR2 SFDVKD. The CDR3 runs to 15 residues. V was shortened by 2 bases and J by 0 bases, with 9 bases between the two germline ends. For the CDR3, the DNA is TGTGCCACCAGTGATTCCGGGACCTACCAAGAGACCCAGTACTTC. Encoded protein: CATSDSGTYQETQYF.

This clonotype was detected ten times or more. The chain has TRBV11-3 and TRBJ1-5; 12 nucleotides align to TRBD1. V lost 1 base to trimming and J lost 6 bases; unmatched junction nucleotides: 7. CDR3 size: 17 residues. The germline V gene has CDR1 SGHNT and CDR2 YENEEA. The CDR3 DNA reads TGTGCCAGCAGCTTAGGGGAGGGACAGGGGGCGTCTCAGCCCCAGCATTTT. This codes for CASSLGEGQGASQPQHF.

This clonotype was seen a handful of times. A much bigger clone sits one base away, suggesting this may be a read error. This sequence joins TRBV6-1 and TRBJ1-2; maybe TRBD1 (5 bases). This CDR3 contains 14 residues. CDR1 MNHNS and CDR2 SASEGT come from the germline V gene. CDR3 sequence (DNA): TGTGCCAGCCCGCTCCCCGGGCGGGACTATGGCCACACCTTC. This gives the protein CASPLPGRDYGHTF.

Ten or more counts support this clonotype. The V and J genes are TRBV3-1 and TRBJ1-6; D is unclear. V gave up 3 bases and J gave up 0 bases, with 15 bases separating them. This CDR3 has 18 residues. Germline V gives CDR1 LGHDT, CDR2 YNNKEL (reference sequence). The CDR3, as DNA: TGTGCCAGCAGCCACCTCCCGCGGTCGAGCTCCTATAATTCACCCCTCCACTTT. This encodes CASSHLPRSSSYNSPLHF.

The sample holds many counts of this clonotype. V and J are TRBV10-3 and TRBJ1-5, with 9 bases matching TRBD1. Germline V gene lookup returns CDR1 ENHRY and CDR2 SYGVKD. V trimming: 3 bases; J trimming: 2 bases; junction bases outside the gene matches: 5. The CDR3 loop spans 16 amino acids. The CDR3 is CAISDPQGAGNQPQHF. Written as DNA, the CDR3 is TGTGCCATCAGTGACCCACAGGGGGCTGGCAATCAGCCCCAGCATTTT.

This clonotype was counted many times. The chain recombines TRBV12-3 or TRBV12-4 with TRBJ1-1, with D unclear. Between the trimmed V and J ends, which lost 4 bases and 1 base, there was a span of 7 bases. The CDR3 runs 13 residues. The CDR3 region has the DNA TGTGCCAGCAGTTCTGGACGGAACACTGAAGCTTTCTTT. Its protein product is CASSSGRNTEAFF.

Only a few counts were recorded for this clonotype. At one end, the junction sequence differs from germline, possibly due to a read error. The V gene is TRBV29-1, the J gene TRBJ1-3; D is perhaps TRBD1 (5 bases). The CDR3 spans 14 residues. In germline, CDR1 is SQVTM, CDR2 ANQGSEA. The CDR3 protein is CSVEEAGWGNTIHF. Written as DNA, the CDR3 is TGCAGCGTTGAAGAAGCAGGGTGGGGAAACACCATACATTTT.

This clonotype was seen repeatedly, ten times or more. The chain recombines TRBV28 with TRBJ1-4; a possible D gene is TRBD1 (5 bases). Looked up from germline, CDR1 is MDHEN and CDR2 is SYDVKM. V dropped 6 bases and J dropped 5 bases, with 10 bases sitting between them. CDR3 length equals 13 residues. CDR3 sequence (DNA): TGTGCCAGCAGAGACAGACCGAATGAAAAACTGTTTTTT. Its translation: CASRDRPNEKLFF.

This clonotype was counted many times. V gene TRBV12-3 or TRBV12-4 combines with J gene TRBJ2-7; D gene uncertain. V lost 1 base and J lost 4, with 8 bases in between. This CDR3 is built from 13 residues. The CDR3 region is CASSLEEAYEQYF. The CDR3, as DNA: TGTGCCAGCAGTTTAGAGGAAGCGTACGAGCAGTACTTC.

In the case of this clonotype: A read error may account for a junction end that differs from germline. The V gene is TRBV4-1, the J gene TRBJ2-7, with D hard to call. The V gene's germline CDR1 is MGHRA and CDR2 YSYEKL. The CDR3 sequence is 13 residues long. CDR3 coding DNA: TGCGCCAGCGGCCAGACGGCAACCTACGAGCAGTACTTC. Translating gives CASGQTATYEQYF.

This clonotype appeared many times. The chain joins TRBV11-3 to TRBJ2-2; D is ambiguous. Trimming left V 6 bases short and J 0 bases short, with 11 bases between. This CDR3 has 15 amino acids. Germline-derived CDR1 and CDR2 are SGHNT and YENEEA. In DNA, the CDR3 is TGTGCCAGCAGTCTAAACTTACCGAACACCGGGGAGCTGTTTTTT. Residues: CASSLNLPNTGELFF. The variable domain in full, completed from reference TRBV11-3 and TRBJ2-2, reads EAGVVQSPRYKIIEKKQPVAFWCNPISGHNTLYWYLQNLGQGPELLIRYENEEAVDDSQLPKDRFSAERLKGVDSTLKIQPAELGDSAVYLCASSLNLPNTGELFFGEGSRLTVL.

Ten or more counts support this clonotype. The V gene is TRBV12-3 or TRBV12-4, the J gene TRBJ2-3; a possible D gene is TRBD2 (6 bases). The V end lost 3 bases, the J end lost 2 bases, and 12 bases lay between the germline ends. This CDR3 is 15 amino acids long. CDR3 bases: TGTGCCAGCAGTTTCCGGCGGGGAGTCACAGATACGCAGTATTTT. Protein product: CASSFRRGVTDTQYF.

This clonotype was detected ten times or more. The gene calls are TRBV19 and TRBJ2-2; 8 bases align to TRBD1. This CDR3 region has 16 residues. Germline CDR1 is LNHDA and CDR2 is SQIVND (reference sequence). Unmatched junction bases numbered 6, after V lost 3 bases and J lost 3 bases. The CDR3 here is CASSIMSGGYTGELFF. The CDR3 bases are TGTGCCAGTAGTATTATGTCAGGGGGCTACACCGGGGAGCTGTTTTTT.

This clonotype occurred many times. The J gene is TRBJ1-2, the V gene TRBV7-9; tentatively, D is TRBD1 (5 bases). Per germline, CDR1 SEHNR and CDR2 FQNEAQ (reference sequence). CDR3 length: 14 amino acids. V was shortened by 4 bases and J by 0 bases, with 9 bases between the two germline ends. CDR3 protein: CASSSDSPNYGYTF. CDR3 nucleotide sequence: TGTGCCAGCAGCTCTGACAGTCCTAACTATGGCTACACCTTC.

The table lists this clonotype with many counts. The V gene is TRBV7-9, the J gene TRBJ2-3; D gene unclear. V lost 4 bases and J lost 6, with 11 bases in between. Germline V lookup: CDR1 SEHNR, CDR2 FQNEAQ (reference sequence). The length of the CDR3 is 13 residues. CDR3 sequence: CASSSLFDDTQYF. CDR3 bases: TGTGCCAGCAGCTCCCTATTTGACGATACGCAGTATTTT.

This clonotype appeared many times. CDR3 sequence: CASSPTGIGNEQYF. The CDR3 DNA follows: TGTGCCAGCAGCCCCACAGGGATCGGGAACGAGCAGTACTTC. The chain joins TRBV12-3 or TRBV12-4 to TRBJ2-7, with D possibly TRBD1 on 6 matching bases. The germline V and J ends were trimmed by 6 bases and 5 bases, with 17 bases remaining between them. This CDR3 region has 14 residues.

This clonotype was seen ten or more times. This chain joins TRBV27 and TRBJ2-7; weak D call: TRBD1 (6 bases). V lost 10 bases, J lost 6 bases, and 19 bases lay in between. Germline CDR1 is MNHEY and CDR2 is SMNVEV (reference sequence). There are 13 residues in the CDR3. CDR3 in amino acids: CATRGAGALEQYF. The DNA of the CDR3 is TGTGCCACCCGTGGGGCAGGGGCCCTCGAGCAGTACTTC.

CDR3 loop: CASSLMQGVDEKLFF. The CDR3 DNA reads as TGTGCCAGCAGCTTAATGCAGGGCGTGGATGAAAAACTGTTTTTT. The chain employs TRBV7-9 and TRBJ1-4, with a possible D match to TRBD1 (5 bases). CDR3 size: 15 residues. V dropped 2 bases and J dropped 6 bases, with 13 bases sitting between them. Germline values: CDR1 SEHNR, CDR2 FQNEAQ (reference sequence).

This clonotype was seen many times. The CDR3 here is CASSPQGSYEQYF. CDR3 nucleotide sequence: TGTGCCAGCTCACCACAGGGCTCCTACGAGCAGTACTTC. V is TRBV18 and J is TRBJ2-7; the D is unclear. CDR1 and CDR2 from the germline V gene are KGHSH and LQKENI. The CDR3 runs to 13 residues. The V gene lost 1 base and the J gene lost 0 bases, with 4 bases spanning the gap.

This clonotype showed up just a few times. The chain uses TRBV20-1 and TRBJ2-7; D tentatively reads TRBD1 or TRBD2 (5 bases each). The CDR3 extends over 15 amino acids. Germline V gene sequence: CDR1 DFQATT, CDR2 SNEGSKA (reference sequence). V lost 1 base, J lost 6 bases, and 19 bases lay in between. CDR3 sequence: CSARAVGVQVCEQYF. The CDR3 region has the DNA TGCAGTGCTAGAGCAGTGGGGGTACAGGTTTGCGAGCAGTACTTC.

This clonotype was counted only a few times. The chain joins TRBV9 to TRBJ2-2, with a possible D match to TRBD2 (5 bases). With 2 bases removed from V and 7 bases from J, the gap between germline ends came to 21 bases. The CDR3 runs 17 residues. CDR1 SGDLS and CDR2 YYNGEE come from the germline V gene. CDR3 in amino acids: CASSVEVAPRPRGELFF. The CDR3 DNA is TGTGCCAGCAGCGTGGAGGTCGCGCCGCGACCCCGCGGGGAGCTGTTTTTT.

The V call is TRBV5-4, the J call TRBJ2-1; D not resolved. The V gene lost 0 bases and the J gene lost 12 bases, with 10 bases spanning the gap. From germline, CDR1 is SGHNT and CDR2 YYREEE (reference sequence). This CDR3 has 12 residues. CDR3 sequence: CASSLEDRGQFF. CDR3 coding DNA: TGTGCCAGCAGCTTGGAAGATAGAGGGCAGTTCTTC.